The 10 T cell receptor beta chains presented below share a single source sample, sequenced in a study of blood T cell repertoires in COVID-19. The assay was immunoSEQ multiplex PCR, and TCRdb's table has in-frame clones only and misses some. The repertoire has some 200,000 clones, about 80% of them found once; the top ten carry over 2.5%. Sample: peripheral blood. The receptor set was obtained from a human donor with acute or convalescent COVID-19. The donor label of this sample is uncertain.

The J gene is TRBJ2-2, the V gene TRBV19, with TRBD2 identical over 9 bases. This CDR3 spans 16 amino acids. The junction had 13 bases not matched to a gene; V was cut back by 10 bases and J by 4 bases. Germline CDR1 LNHDA, CDR2 SQIVND (reference sequence). CDR3 loop: CATHSHGTSSTGELFF. Written as DNA, the CDR3 is TGTGCCACCCATTCCCACGGGACTAGCAGCACCGGGGAGCTGTTTTTT.

The chain carries TRBV5-1 and TRBJ1-2; 7 bases are a match to TRBD1. The CDR3 length is 11 residues. Per the germline V gene, CDR1 is SGHRS and CDR2 is YFSETQ. Trimming at V came to 3 bases and at J to 8 bases, leaving 1 base not matched to a gene. CDR3 bases: TGCGCCAGCAGCTCGACAGGGGGCTACACCTTC. This encodes CASSSTGGYTF.

This clone has only one observation. The V and J genes are TRBV6-1 and TRBJ1-3; D might be TRBD1 (5 bases). CDR1 and CDR2 (germline): MNHNS, SASEGT. V lost 2 bases and J lost 2, with 7 bases in between. CDR3 length: 14 residues. The CDR3 loop is CASSELRAGNTIYF. The CDR3 DNA sequence: TGTGCCAGCAGTGAACTCAGGGCTGGAAACACCATATATTTT.

The chain carries TRBV29-1 and TRBJ1-5; the D is unclear. Germline V gene data show CDR1 as SQVTM and CDR2 as ANQGSEA. V was pared by 7 bases and J by 4 bases, with 8 bases between. The CDR3 totals 11 residues. The CDR3 region is CSGSMNQPQHF. DNA for the CDR3: TGCAGCGGTAGCATGAATCAGCCCCAGCATTTT.

The rearrangement links TRBV5-1 to TRBJ1-1, with unresolved D. Trimming stripped 3 bases from V and 6 bases from J, with 6 bases between. In germline, CDR1 is SGHRS, CDR2 YFSETQ. The CDR3 length is 11 residues. The CDR3 DNA reads as TGCGCCAGCAGCTCGGAGGCTGAAGCTTTCTTT. Translation gives CASSSEAEAFF.

The V and J genes are TRBV11-3 and TRBJ2-7; 10 bases are a match to TRBD1. CDR1 and CDR2 from the germline V gene are SGHNT and YENEEA. The CDR3 runs to 16 residues. Trimming cost V 1 base and J 7 bases; bases outside gene matches: 10. The CDR3, as DNA: TGTGCCAGCAGCTTAGCTCCAACCGGGACAGGGGTTGAGCAGTACTTC. The encoded protein is CASSLAPTGTGVEQYF.

This clone appeared a few times. The genes are TRBV9 and TRBJ1-2, with D possibly being TRBD1 (5 bases). Germline CDR1 is SGDLS and CDR2 is YYNGEE. This CDR3 has 14 amino acids. The V and J ends lost 1 base and 2 bases respectively, with 9 bases between them. This CDR3 reads CASSVTGENYGYTF. Here the CDR3 DNA reads TGTGCCAGCAGCGTAACAGGCGAAAACTATGGCTACACCTTC.

This chain joins TRBV30 and TRBJ2-6; D remains unclear. V shed 2 bases and J shed 0 bases, with 5 bases lying between them. CDR1 and CDR2 from the germline V gene are GTSNPN and SVGIG (reference sequence). The CDR3 covers 14 residues. Here the CDR3 DNA reads TGTGCCTGGAGTCCGGGCTCTGGGGCCAACGTCCTGACTTTC. Translating gives CAWSPGSGANVLTF.

V is TRBV5-4 and J is TRBJ2-7, with TRBD2 as a possible D gene (6 bases). CDR3 length: 15 amino acids. Trimming took off 0 bases at V and 0 bases at J, with 10 bases between the two ends. The germline V gene encodes CDR1 SGHNT and CDR2 YYREEE (reference sequence). The CDR3, as DNA: TGTGCCAGCAGCTTGGGGGACTCGAGCTCCTACGAGCAGTACTTC. It is translated as CASSLGDSSSYEQYF.

V gene TRBV10-3 combines with J gene TRBJ2-3, with D perhaps TRBD2 (5 bases). V was pared by 6 bases and J by 0 bases, with 10 bases between. Per germline, CDR1 ENHRY and CDR2 SYGVKD. The length of the CDR3 is 14 residues. The CDR3 DNA reads as TGTGCCATCAGGGCCGGGGAGAGCACAGATACGCAGTATTTT. It encodes CAIRAGESTDTQYF.